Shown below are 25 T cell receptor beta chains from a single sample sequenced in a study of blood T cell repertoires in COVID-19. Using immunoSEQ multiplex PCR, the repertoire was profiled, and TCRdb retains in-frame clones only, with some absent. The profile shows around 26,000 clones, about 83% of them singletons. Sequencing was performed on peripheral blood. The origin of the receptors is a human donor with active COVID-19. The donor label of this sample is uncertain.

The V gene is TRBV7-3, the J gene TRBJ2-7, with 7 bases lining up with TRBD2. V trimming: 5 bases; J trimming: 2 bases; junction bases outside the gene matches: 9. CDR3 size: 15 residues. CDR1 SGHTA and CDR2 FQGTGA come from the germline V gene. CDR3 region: CASSGELAPTYEQYF. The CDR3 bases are TGTGCCAGCAGCGGTGAACTAGCGCCCACCTACGAGCAGTACTTC.

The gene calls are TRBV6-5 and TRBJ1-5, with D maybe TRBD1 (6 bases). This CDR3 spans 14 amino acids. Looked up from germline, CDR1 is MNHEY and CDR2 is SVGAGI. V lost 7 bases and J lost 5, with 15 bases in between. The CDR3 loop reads CASTPDRPDQPQHF. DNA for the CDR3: TGTGCCAGCACCCCGGACAGACCAGATCAGCCCCAGCATTTT.

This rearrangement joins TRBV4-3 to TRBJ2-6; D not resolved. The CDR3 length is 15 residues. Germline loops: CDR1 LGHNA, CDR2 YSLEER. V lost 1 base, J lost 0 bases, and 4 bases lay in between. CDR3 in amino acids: CASSQVRSGANVLTF. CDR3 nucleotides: TGCGCCAGCAGCCAAGTTCGCTCTGGGGCCAACGTCCTGACTTTC.

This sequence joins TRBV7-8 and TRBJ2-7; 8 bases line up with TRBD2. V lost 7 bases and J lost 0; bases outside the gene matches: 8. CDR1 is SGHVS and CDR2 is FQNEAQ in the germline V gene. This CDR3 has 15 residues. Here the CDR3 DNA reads TGTGCCAGCAAAGTTGCGGGAGGCCACTCCTACGAGCAGTACTTC. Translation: CASKVAGGHSYEQYF.

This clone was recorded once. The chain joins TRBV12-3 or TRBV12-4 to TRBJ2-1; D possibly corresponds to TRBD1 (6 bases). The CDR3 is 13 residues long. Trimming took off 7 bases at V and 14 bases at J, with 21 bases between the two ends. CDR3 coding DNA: TGTGCCAGCACCAACCTAGGGGGAACGAGCGAGTTCTTC. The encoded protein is CASTNLGGTSEFF.

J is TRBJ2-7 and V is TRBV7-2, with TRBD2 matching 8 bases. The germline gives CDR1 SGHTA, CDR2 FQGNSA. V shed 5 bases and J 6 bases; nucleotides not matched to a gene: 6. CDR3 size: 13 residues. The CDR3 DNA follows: TGTGCCAGCAGCGAGGGACTAGTAGGCGAGCAGTACTTC. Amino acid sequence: CASSEGLVGEQYF.

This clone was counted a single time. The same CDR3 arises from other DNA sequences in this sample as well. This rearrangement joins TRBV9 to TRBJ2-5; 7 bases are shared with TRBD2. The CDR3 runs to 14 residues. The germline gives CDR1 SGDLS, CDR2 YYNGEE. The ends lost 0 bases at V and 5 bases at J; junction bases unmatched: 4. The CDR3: CASSVGWEGETQYF. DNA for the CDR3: TGTGCCAGCAGCGTAGGGTGGGAGGGGGAGACCCAGTACTTC.

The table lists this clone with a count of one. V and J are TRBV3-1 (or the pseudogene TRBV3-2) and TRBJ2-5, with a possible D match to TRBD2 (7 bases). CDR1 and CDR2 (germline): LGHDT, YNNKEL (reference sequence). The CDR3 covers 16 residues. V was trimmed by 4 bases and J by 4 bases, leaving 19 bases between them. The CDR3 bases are TGTGCCAGCAGCCGCGGGGCGGGGGCGAGAGGAGAGACCCAGTACTTC. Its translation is CASSRGAGARGETQYF.

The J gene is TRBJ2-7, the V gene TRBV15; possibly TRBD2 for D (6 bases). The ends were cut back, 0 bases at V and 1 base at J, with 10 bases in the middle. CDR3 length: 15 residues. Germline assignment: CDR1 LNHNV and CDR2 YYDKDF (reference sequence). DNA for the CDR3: TGTGCCACCAGCAGAGAATATGGAGGGTCCTACGAGCAGTACTTC. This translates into CATSREYGGSYEQYF.

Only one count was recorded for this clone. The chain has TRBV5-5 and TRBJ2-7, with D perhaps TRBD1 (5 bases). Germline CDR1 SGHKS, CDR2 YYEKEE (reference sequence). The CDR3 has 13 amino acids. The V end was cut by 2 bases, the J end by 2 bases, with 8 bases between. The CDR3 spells CASSLGVAYEQYF. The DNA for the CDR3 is TGTGCCAGCAGCTTAGGGGTAGCCTACGAGCAGTACTTC.

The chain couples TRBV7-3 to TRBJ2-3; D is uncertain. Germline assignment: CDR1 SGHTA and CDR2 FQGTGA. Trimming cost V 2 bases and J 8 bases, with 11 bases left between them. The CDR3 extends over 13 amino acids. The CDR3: CASSLDPRVTQYF. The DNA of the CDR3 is TGTGCCAGCAGCTTAGATCCCCGCGTTACGCAGTATTTT.

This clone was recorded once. The CDR3 DNA sequence: TGTGCCAGCAGTTTCCGGACAGGTTCCTACGAGCAGTACTTC. Its translation: CASSFRTGSYEQYF. J is TRBJ2-7 and V is TRBV28, with TRBD1 matching over 7 bases. CDR1 MDHEN and CDR2 SYDVKM come from the germline V gene. This CDR3 has 14 amino acids. Trimming at V came to 3 bases and at J to 1 base, leaving 3 bases not matched to a gene.

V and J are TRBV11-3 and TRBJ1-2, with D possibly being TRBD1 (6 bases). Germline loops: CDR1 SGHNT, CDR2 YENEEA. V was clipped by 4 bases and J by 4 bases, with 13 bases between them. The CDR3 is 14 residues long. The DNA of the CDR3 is TGTGCCAGCAGCTCTAACCAGGGGCCCTATGGCTACACCTTC. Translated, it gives CASSSNQGPYGYTF.

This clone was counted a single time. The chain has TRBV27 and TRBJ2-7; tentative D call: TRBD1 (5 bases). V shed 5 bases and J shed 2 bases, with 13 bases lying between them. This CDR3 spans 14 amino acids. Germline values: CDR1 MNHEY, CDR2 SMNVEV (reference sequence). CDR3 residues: CASSPAGLTYEQYF. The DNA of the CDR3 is TGTGCCAGCAGTCCAGCAGGGTTAACCTACGAGCAGTACTTC.

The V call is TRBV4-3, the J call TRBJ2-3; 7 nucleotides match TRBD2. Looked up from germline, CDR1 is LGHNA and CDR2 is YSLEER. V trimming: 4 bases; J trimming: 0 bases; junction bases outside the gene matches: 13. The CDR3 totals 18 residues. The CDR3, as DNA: TGCGCCAGCAGCCTCTCCTGGGTGGGAGCGGGAAGCACAGATACGCAGTATTTT. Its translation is CASSLSWVGAGSTDTQYF.

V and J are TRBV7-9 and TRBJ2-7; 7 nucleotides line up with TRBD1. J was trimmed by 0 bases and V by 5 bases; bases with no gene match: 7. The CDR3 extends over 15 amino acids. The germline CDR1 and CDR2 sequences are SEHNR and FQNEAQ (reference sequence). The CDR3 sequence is CASSPRDSLSYEQYF. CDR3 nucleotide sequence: TGTGCCAGCAGCCCTCGGGACAGCCTCTCCTACGAGCAGTACTTC. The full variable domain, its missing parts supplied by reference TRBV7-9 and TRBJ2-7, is DTGVSQNPRHKITKRGQNVTFRCDPISEHNRLYWYRQTLGQGPEFLTYFQNEAQLEKSRLLSDRFSAERPKGSFSTLEIQRTEQGDSAMYLCASSPRDSLSYEQYFGPGTRLTVT.

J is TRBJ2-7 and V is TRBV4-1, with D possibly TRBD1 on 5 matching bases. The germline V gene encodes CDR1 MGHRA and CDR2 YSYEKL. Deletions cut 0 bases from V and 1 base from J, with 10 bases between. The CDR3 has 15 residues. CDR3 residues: CASSQDINRSYEQYF. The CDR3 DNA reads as TGCGCCAGCAGCCAAGATATAAACAGGTCCTACGAGCAGTACTTC.

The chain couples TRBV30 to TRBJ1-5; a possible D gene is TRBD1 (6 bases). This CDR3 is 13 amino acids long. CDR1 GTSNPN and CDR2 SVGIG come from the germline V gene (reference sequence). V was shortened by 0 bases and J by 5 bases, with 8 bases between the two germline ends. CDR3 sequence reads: CAWSVQGHQPQHF. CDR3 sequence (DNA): TGTGCCTGGAGTGTACAGGGTCATCAGCCCCAGCATTTT. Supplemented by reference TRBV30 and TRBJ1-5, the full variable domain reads SQTIHQWPATLVQPVGSPLSLECTVEGTSNPNLYWYRQAAGRGLQLLFYSVGIGQISSEVPQNLSASRPQDRQFILSSKKLLLSDSGFYLCAWSVQGHQPQHFGDGTRLSIL.

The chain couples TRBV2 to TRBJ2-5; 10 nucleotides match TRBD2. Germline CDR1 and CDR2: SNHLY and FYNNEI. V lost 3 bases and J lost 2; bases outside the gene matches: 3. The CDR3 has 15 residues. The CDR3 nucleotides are TGTGCCAGCAGTGACCCAGCGGGAGGGCAAGAGACCCAGTACTTC. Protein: CASSDPAGGQETQYF.

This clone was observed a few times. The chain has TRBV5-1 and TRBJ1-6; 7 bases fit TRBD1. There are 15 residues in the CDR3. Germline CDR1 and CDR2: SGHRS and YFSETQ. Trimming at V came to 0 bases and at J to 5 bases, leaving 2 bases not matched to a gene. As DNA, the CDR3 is TGCGCCAGCAGCTTGGAGGGGGCGGATAATTCACCCCTCCACTTT. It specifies CASSLEGADNSPLHF.

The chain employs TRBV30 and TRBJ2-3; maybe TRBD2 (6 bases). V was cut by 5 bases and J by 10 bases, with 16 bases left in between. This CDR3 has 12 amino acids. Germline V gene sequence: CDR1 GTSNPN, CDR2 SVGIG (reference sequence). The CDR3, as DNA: TGTGCCTGGGGGATCACGGAGGGCCCGCAGTATTTT. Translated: CAWGITEGPQYF.

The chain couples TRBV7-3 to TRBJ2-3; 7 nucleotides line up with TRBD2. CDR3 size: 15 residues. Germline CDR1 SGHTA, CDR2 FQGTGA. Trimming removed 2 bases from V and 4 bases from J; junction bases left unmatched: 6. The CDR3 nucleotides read TGTGCCAGCAGCTTAGGGGCGGGAGTTCCAGATACGCAGTATTTT. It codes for CASSLGAGVPDTQYF.

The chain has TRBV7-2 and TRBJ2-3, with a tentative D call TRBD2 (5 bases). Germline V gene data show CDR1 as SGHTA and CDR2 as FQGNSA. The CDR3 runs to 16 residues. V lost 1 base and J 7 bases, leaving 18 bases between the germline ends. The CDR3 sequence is CASSLGPLSGGYTQYF. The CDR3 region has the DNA TGTGCCAGCAGCTTAGGCCCCCTAAGCGGCGGATATACGCAGTATTTT.

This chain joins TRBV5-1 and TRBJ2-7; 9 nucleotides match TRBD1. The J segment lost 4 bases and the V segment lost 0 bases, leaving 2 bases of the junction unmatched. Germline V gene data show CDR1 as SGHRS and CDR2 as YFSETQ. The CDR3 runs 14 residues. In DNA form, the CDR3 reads TGCGCCAGCAGCTTGGCACAGGGGGCGTACGAGCAGTACTTC. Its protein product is CASSLAQGAYEQYF.

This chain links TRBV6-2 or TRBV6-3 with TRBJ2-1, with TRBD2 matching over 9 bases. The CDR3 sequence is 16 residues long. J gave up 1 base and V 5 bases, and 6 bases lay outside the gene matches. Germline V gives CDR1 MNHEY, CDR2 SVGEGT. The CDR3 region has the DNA TGTGCCAGCAGTCCACTAACTAGCGGGTCCTACAATGAGCAGTTCTTC. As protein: CASSPLTSGSYNEQFF.